This is a list of T cell receptor beta chains from one sample in a study of T cell responses to AZD1222 COVID-19 vaccine. Profiled with immunoSEQ multiplex PCR; TCRdb holds only in-frame clones, not every one. The table has some 80,000 clones, around nine tenths seen once. Material: peripheral blood, obtained 28 days after the second AZD1222 dose. Receptors originate from an adult who received the AZD1222 COVID-19 vaccine. Both conserved end residues are part of each CDR3. Each record gives: J gene, D gene, clone size, V gene, CDR3 protein, CDR3 DNA. D genes are given only for firm matches. Size is stated for part of the rows, as once, few or many counts, or as a class when the clone is expanded.

TRBJ1-1	NA	few	TRBV29-1	CSAGRQGRGTEAFF	TGCAGCGCAGGTCGCCAGGGGAGGGGAACTGAAGCTTTCTTT
TRBJ1-2	NA	NA	TRBV4-1	CASSQPQSGDGYTF	TGCGCCAGCAGCCAACCCCAATCGGGGGATGGCTACACCTTC
TRBJ2-3	TRBD2	NA	TRBV6-4	CASSDSRGTSTDTQYF	TGTGCCAGCAGTGACTCGCGGGGGACTAGCACAGATACGCAGTATTTT
TRBJ1-2	TRBD1	NA	TRBV24-1	CATSDTPQGDYTF	TGTGCCACCAGTGATACCCCTCAGGGGGACTACACCTTC
TRBJ1-6	NA	NA	TRBV10-2	CASSESGSSYNSPLHF	TGCGCCAGCAGTGAGTCGGGAAGCTCCTATAATTCACCCCTCCACTTT
TRBJ1-3	NA	NA	TRBV7-9	CASQPRSGNTIYF	TGTGCCAGCCAGCCACGCTCTGGAAACACCATATATTTT
TRBJ1-1	NA	NA	TRBV12-3/TRBV12-4	CASSRTGPEAFF	TGTGCCAGCAGTAGGACGGGCCCCGAAGCTTTCTTT
TRBJ1-4	NA	NA	TRBV7-9	CASSPGTTQEKLFF	TGTGCCAGCAGCCCGGGCACTACTCAAGAAAAACTGTTTTTT
TRBJ1-4	NA	NA	TRBV3-1/TRBV3-2	CASSQGDGPTNEKLFF	TGTGCCAGCAGCCAAGGGGACGGACCAACTAATGAAAAACTGTTTTTT
TRBJ1-6	NA	NA	TRBV4-3	CASSQLSQGNSPLHF	TGCGCCAGCAGCCAATTGAGTCAGGGAAATTCACCCCTCCACTTT
TRBJ2-7	TRBD2	NA	TRBV11-2	CASSLDKAGSSYEQYF	TGTGCCAGCAGCTTAGATAAAGCGGGGAGCTCCTACGAGCAGTACTTC
TRBJ1-6	NA	NA	TRBV12-3/TRBV12-4	CASSSTGIALHF	TGTGCCAGCAGCTCAACCGGAATAGCCCTCCACTTT
TRBJ2-7	NA	NA	TRBV6-1	CASSEVVYEQYF	TGTGCCAGCAGTGAAGTAGTATACGAGCAGTACTTC
TRBJ2-2	NA	NA	TRBV19	CASSIVFRDVGELFF	TGTGCCAGTAGTATAGTTTTCCGGGACGTCGGGGAGCTGTTTTTT
TRBJ2-2	NA	NA	TRBV7-8	CASSPGPLGGELFF	TGTGCCAGCAGCCCGGGACCTCTAGGAGGGGAGCTGTTTTTT
TRBJ2-7	NA	NA	TRBV2	CASSEALGNLAEQYF	TGTGCCAGCAGTGAAGCGCTAGGGAACCTAGCCGAGCAGTACTTC
TRBJ1-2	NA	NA	TRBV5-5	CASNMRLGEARGYTF	TGTGCCAGCAACATGAGGCTGGGGGAGGCTAGGGGCTACACCTTC
TRBJ2-2	NA	NA	TRBV6-5	CASSSWGAANTGELFF	TGTGCCAGCAGTTCCTGGGGGGCCGCGAACACCGGGGAGCTGTTTTTT
TRBJ1-2	TRBD1	NA	TRBV11-3	CASSPGTGEVSGYTF	TGTGCCAGCAGCCCGGGGACAGGGGAAGTGTCTGGCTACACCTTC
TRBJ2-4	NA	NA	TRBV12-3/TRBV12-4	CASSLDRKNIQYF	TGTGCCAGCAGTTTAGATCGGAAAAACATTCAGTACTTC
TRBJ1-2	NA	NA	TRBV6-5	CASRSTTGTNYGYTF	TGTGCCAGCAGATCCACTACAGGGACAAACTATGGCTACACCTTC
TRBJ1-5	TRBD1	once	TRBV6-1	CASSEEEGAAQPQHF	TGTGCCAGCAGTGAAGAGGAGGGGGCGGCTCAGCCCCAGCATTTT
TRBJ1-5	NA	NA	TRBV18	CASSPEGAGGQPQHF	TGTGCCAGCTCACCTGAAGGGGCTGGGGGTCAGCCCCAGCATTTT
TRBJ1-5	TRBD1	NA	TRBV2	CASSDGRQGGQPQHF	TGTGCCAGCAGTGATGGAAGACAGGGCGGCCAGCCCCAGCATTTT
TRBJ2-7	TRBD1	NA	TRBV25-1	CASSEWGQGAIYEQYF	TGTGCCAGCAGTGAATGGGGACAGGGGGCAATCTACGAGCAGTACTTC
TRBJ1-2	TRBD1	NA	TRBV11-3	CASSSDRVGGYTF	TGTGCCAGCAGCTCCGACAGGGTGGGTGGCTACACCTTC
TRBJ1-2	NA	NA	TRBV11-2	CASSSAFGTYGYTF	TGTGCCAGCAGCTCCGCTTTTGGAACCTATGGCTACACCTTC
TRBJ1-2	NA	NA	TRBV4-2	CASSQRTGPNYGYTF	TGTGCCAGCAGCCAACGTACAGGGCCTAACTATGGCTACACCTTC
TRBJ2-1	TRBD2	NA	TRBV7-3	CASSLLTSGYNEQFF	TGTGCCAGCAGCTTGTTGACTAGCGGGTACAATGAGCAGTTCTTC
TRBJ2-7	TRBD2	NA	TRBV10-3	CAISGFGLAGGPSYEQYF	TGTGCCATCAGTGGGTTCGGACTAGCGGGAGGGCCCTCCTACGAGCAGTACTTC
TRBJ1-6	NA	once	TRBV2	CASSEVGSSYNSPLHF	TGTGCCAGCAGTGAAGTAGGAAGCTCCTATAATTCACCCCTCCACTTT
TRBJ1-1	NA	NA	TRBV29-1	CSVAGFMNTEAFF	TGCAGCGTTGCAGGTTTCATGAACACTGAAGCTTTCTTT
TRBJ2-5	NA	NA	TRBV2	CASSEQTVRETQYF	TGTGCCAGCAGTGAACAAACAGTTCGAGAGACCCAGTACTTC
TRBJ1-6	NA	few	TRBV4-3	CASSQDYAVWGRGSPLHF	TGCGCCAGCAGCCAAGATTATGCAGTGTGGGGTCGAGGGTCACCCCTCCACTTT
TRBJ2-1	NA	NA	TRBV11-3	CASSSSGVAYNEQFF	TGTGCCAGCAGCTCGAGTGGAGTGGCGTACAATGAGCAGTTCTTC
TRBJ2-2	NA	NA	TRBV6-5	CASSYNPGAGTGELFF	TGTGCCAGCAGTTACAATCCGGGAGCCGGCACCGGGGAGCTGTTTTTT
TRBJ2-2	NA	NA	TRBV24-1	CATSDLGPSGGLNTGELFF	TGTGCCACCAGTGATTTGGGCCCTTCGGGGGGCTTGAACACCGGGGAGCTGTTTTTT
TRBJ2-3	NA	NA	TRBV5-5	CASSLGSPGDTQYF	TGTGCCAGCAGCTTGGGCAGCCCTGGCGATACGCAGTATTTT
TRBJ1-3	NA	NA	TRBV9	CASSVATQGPFSGNTIYF	TGTGCCAGCAGCGTAGCTACACAGGGCCCTTTCTCTGGAAACACCATATATTTT
TRBJ1-6	NA	NA	TRBV9	CASSVGNNSPLHF	TGTGCCAGCAGCGTGGGGAATAATTCACCCCTCCACTTT
TRBJ2-3	TRBD2	NA	TRBV5-1	CASSLEAGAELDTQYF	TGCGCCAGCAGCTTGGAGGCGGGAGCAGAGCTCGATACGCAGTATTTT
TRBJ2-3	TRBD2	NA	TRBV6-5	CASNLLAGDTDTQYF	TGTGCCAGCAATTTACTAGCGGGGGACACAGATACGCAGTATTTT
TRBJ1-1	NA	NA	TRBV10-1	CARGKPHTEAFF	TGCGCCAGGGGGAAACCGCACACTGAAGCTTTCTTT
TRBJ2-7	NA	NA	TRBV27	CASPVPPGMAEQYF	TGTGCCAGCCCAGTCCCCCCAGGGATGGCCGAGCAGTACTTC
TRBJ2-3	TRBD2	NA	TRBV7-3	CASSRTSGTDTQYF	TGTGCCAGCAGCCGGACTAGCGGCACAGATACGCAGTATTTT
TRBJ1-2	TRBD1	once	TRBV30	CAWIRDRVGYTF	TGTGCCTGGATCCGGGACAGGGTTGGCTACACCTTC
TRBJ1-1	NA	NA	TRBV29-1	CSASKTEAFF	TGCAGCGCCAGTAAAACTGAAGCTTTCTTT
TRBJ2-7	NA	NA	TRBV10-3	CATAQTGGDEQYF	TGTGCCACCGCACAGACAGGTGGGGACGAGCAGTACTTC
TRBJ2-2	TRBD2	NA	TRBV11-3	CASSYRTSPGELFF	TGTGCCAGCAGCTACAGGACTAGCCCCGGGGAGCTGTTTTTT
TRBJ2-1	NA	NA	TRBV20-1	CSASKGANNEQFF	TGCAGTGCTAGTAAGGGAGCCAACAATGAGCAGTTCTTC
TRBJ2-6	NA	NA	TRBV5-1	CASSVRSGANVLTF	TGCGCCAGCAGCGTCCGCTCTGGGGCCAACGTCCTGACTTTC
TRBJ1-5	NA	once	TRBV6-5	CASRRTGNQPQHF	TGTGCCAGCAGGAGGACAGGCAATCAGCCCCAGCATTTT
TRBJ2-3	TRBD2	NA	TRBV3-1/TRBV3-2	CASRGLAGGPDTQYF	TGTGCCAGCAGGGGACTAGCGGGAGGGCCAGATACGCAGTATTTT
TRBJ1-4	TRBD1	NA	TRBV5-1	CASSSGQGPLNEKLFF	TGCGCCAGCAGCTCCGGACAGGGGCCCCTAAATGAAAAACTGTTTTTT
TRBJ2-2	TRBD2	NA	TRBV11-3	CASSHLPLAAPTGELFF	TGTGCCAGCAGCCACCTCCCCCTAGCGGCCCCTACCGGGGAGCTGTTTTTT
TRBJ2-6	NA	NA	TRBV30	CAGTGSGANVLTF	TGTGCCGGAACAGGGTCTGGGGCCAACGTCCTGACTTTC
TRBJ1-6	NA	few	TRBV14	CASSQGKNSPLHF	TGTGCCAGCAGCCAGGGGAAAAATTCACCCCTCCACTTT